Listed below are T cell receptor beta chains from one sample, sequenced in a study of PD-1 blockade in mismatch repair-deficient tumors. TCRdb's table, derived via immunoSEQ multiplex PCR, lists solely in-frame clones and lacks some. The table records 80,000 to 130,000 clones, about 79% of them present only once. Specimen: peripheral blood, collected roughly eight months after starting pembrolizumab. All receptors derive from an adult with mismatch repair-deficient cancer. Both conserved end residues are part of each CDR3. A D gene is named only where the DNA matches it firmly. Some rows have no size entry. The others give once, few or many, or a class for an expanded clone.

v_gene	d_gene	j_gene	abundance	CDR3aa	CDR3nt
TRBV11-2	-	TRBJ2-4	-	CASRAGVENIQYF	TGTGCCAGCAGAGCCGGCGTAGAAAACATTCAGTACTTC
TRBV14	-	TRBJ1-2	many	CASSQSGRKYGYTF	TGTGCCAGCAGCCAATCGGGACGGAAATATGGCTACACCTTC
TRBV19	-	TRBJ1-5	once	CASGIIQPQHF	TGTGCCAGTGGAATAATTCAGCCCCAGCATTTT
TRBV4-3	-	TRBJ2-1	-	CASSQDSYNEQFF	TGCGCCAGCAGCCAAGATTCCTACAATGAGCAGTTCTTC
TRBV11-2	-	TRBJ2-2	few	CASSRGGVTGELFF	TGTGCCAGCAGCCGCGGCGGGGTGACCGGGGAGCTGTTTTTT
TRBV19	-	TRBJ2-1	-	CAITPPRRLGIYNEQFF	TGTGCCATCACACCCCCGCGGCGGCTCGGGATTTACAATGAGCAGTTCTTC
TRBV7-7	TRBD1	TRBJ2-1	-	CASSLNRGNEQFF	TGTGCTAGCAGCTTAAACAGGGGTAATGAGCAGTTCTTC
TRBV9	-	TRBJ2-1	-	CASSVVGGGNEQFF	TGTGCCAGCAGCGTAGTAGGGGGAGGCAATGAGCAGTTCTTC
TRBV6-1	-	TRBJ1-2	-	CASSEWQRTGYGYTF	TGTGCCAGCAGTGAATGGCAGCGAACCGGCTATGGCTACACCTTC
TRBV5-1	-	TRBJ2-5	-	CASSAGSTGDQYF	TGCGCCAGCAGCGCCGGGTCGACGGGGGACCAGTACTTC
TRBV19	-	TRBJ1-5	once	CASIKGNSNQPQHF	TGTGCCAGTATTAAGGGGAATAGCAATCAGCCCCAGCATTTT
TRBV13	TRBD1	TRBJ2-5	-	CASSLGQGAVRRETQYF	TGTGCCAGCAGCTTGGGACAGGGGGCGGTAAGGAGGGAGACCCAGTACTTC
TRBV7-2	TRBD2	TRBJ2-7	-	CASSLDGLATSSSYEQYF	TGTGCCAGCAGCTTAGACGGACTAGCGACTTCAAGTTCCTACGAGCAGTACTTC
TRBV27	-	TRBJ1-1	-	CASSLQGGDTEAFF	TGTGCCAGCAGTTTACAGGGAGGGGACACTGAAGCTTTCTTT
TRBV19	-	TRBJ2-7	-	CASAAEGGYEQYF	TGTGCCAGTGCAGCCGAGGGTGGTTACGAGCAGTACTTC
TRBV2	TRBD1	TRBJ2-7	-	CASSDSGTGTYEQYF	TGTGCCAGCAGTGATTCCGGGACAGGGACCTACGAGCAGTACTTC
TRBV27	TRBD1	TRBJ2-3	-	CASSLRGGDRGLDTQYF	TGTGCCAGCAGTTTAAGGGGAGGGGACAGGGGGCTGGATACGCAGTATTTT
TRBV18	-	TRBJ2-7	-	CASSKSSNDEQYF	TGTGCCAGCTCAAAATCGAGTAACGACGAGCAGTACTTC
TRBV11-2	TRBD2	TRBJ2-3	-	CASSSTTSRSTDTQYF	TGTGCCAGCAGCTCCACGACTAGCAGAAGCACAGATACGCAGTATTTT
TRBV30	-	TRBJ2-2	-	CAWSLNTGELFF	TGTGCCTGGAGTCTTAACACCGGGGAGCTGTTTTTT
TRBV5-4	TRBD2	TRBJ2-7	-	CASSLRVAGTVEQYF	TGTGCCAGCAGCCTTCGGGTAGCGGGAACCGTCGAGCAGTACTTC
TRBV2	TRBD2	TRBJ2-3	-	CASSVAGGTTDTQYF	TGTGCCAGCAGTGTAGCGGGAGGGACCACAGATACGCAGTATTTT
TRBV7-9	-	TRBJ2-5	once	CASSSAHPDSGASQETQYF	TGTGCCAGCAGCTCGGCCCACCCCGACTCAGGGGCCAGCCAAGAGACCCAGTACTTC
TRBV5-1	-	TRBJ1-5	-	CASSSDGYSNQPQHF	TGCGCCAGCAGCTCCGACGGGTATAGCAATCAGCCCCAGCATTTT
TRBV6-6	-	TRBJ1-3	-	CASSFQPVSGNTIYF	TGTGCCAGCAGTTTCCAACCGGTCTCTGGAAACACCATATATTTT
TRBV9	-	TRBJ2-1	-	CASSVDGVSYNEQFF	TGTGCCAGCAGCGTAGACGGGGTGTCCTACAATGAGCAGTTCTTC
TRBV7-9	TRBD2	TRBJ2-1	-	CASSVPFGGVNNEQFF	TGTGCCAGCAGCGTCCCGTTTGGGGGGGTTAACAATGAGCAGTTCTTC
TRBV7-3	-	TRBJ2-5	-	CASSRTIETQYF	TGTGCCAGCAGCCGCACCATAGAGACCCAGTACTTC
TRBV7-8	-	TRBJ2-1	-	CASSLAQAHNEQFF	TGTGCCAGCAGCTTAGCGCAGGCCCACAATGAGCAGTTCTTC
TRBV4-1	-	TRBJ2-1	-	CASSQDSPQSSYNEQFF	TGCGCCAGCAGCCAAGATTCCCCCCAGAGCTCCTACAATGAGCAGTTCTTC
TRBV5-1	-	TRBJ1-1	-	CASSGLMNTEAFF	TGCGCCAGCAGCGGCCTGATGAACACTGAAGCTTTCTTT
TRBV9	TRBD2	TRBJ2-3	-	CASSVASGGPFGDSTQYF	TGTGCCAGCAGCGTAGCGTCGGGAGGGCCTTTTGGCGATAGTACGCAGTATTTT
TRBV5-1	-	TRBJ2-2	few	CASRTASSIGELFF	TGCGCCAGCCGGACGGCTAGTTCTATCGGGGAGCTGTTTTTT
TRBV6-5	-	TRBJ1-2	-	CASSYQGYYGYTF	TGTGCCAGCAGTTACCAGGGCTACTATGGCTACACCTTC
TRBV7-2	-	TRBJ2-2	few	CASSSRQGGVTGELFF	TGTGCCAGCAGCTCAAGACAGGGAGGTGTAACCGGGGAGCTGTTTTTT
TRBV4-2	-	TRBJ1-1	-	CASSFDGRNTEAFF	TGTGCCAGCAGCTTTGATGGCCGGAACACTGAAGCTTTCTTT
TRBV6-5	TRBD1	TRBJ2-2	-	CASRTGINTGELFF	TGTGCCAGCAGGACAGGGATTAACACCGGGGAGCTGTTTTTT
TRBV7-9	-	TRBJ2-5	-	CASSLVGGQETQYF	TGTGCCAGCAGCTTAGTTGGGGGGCAAGAGACCCAGTACTTC
TRBV29-1	TRBD2	TRBJ2-7	-	CSVLAGGSYEQYF	TGCAGCGTTTTAGCGGGAGGCTCCTACGAGCAGTACTTC
TRBV6-6	-	TRBJ1-2	once	CASSYLSQGYGYTF	TGTGCCAGCAGTTACCTTTCCCAGGGTTATGGCTACACCTTC
TRBV7-8	-	TRBJ2-3	-	CASSLYTDYTDTQYF	TGTGCCAGCAGCTTGTACACAGACTACACAGATACGCAGTATTTT
TRBV5-4	-	TRBJ2-3	-	CASSLAGFFDPHTDTQYF	TGTGCCAGCAGCTTGGCCGGGTTTTTTGATCCGCACACAGATACGCAGTATTTT
TRBV18	-	TRBJ2-3	-	CASSPPGLATDTQYF	TGTGCCAGCTCACCACCTGGGCTCGCTACAGATACGCAGTATTTT
TRBV11-3	-	TRBJ1-1	-	CASSFLYTEAFF	TGTGCCAGCAGCTTTCTGTACACTGAAGCTTTCTTT
TRBV5-4	TRBD2	TRBJ2-7	-	CASSLPGTSGRNEQYF	TGTGCCAGCAGCTTGCCCGGGACTAGCGGGAGAAACGAGCAGTACTTC
TRBV11-3	-	TRBJ2-7	-	CASSLEGGQGRYEQYF	TGTGCCAGCAGCTTAGAGGGGGGTCAGGGACGCTACGAGCAGTACTTC
TRBV28	TRBD1	TRBJ1-2	-	CASTETDRDYGYTF	TGTGCCAGCACAGAAACTGACAGGGACTATGGCTACACCTTC
TRBV5-4	TRBD1	TRBJ1-2	-	CASSLRTGNNYGYTF	TGTGCCAGCAGCCTACGGACAGGGAACAACTATGGCTACACCTTC
TRBV19	-	TRBJ2-1	-	CASSIGSSYNEQFF	TGTGCCAGTAGTATTGGAAGCTCCTACAATGAGCAGTTCTTC
TRBV29-1	TRBD2	TRBJ2-7	-	CSVVAGVAEQYF	TGCAGCGTTGTAGCGGGAGTCGCCGAGCAGTACTTC
TRBV5-5	-	TRBJ2-7	-	CASSHMPYEQYF	TGTGCCAGCAGCCACATGCCCTACGAGCAGTACTTC